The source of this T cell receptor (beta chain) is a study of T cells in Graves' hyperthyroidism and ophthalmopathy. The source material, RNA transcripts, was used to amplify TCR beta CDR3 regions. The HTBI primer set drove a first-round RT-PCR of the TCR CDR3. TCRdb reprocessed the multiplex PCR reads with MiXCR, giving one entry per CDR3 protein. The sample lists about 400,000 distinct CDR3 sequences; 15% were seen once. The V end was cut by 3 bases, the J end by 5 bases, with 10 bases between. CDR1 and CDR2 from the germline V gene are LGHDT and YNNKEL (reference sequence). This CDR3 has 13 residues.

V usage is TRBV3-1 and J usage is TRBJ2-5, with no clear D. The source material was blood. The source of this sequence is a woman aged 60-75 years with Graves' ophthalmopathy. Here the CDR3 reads CASSHLGEETQYF. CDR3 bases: TGTGCCAGCAGCCATTTAGGAGAGGAGACCCAGTACTTC.